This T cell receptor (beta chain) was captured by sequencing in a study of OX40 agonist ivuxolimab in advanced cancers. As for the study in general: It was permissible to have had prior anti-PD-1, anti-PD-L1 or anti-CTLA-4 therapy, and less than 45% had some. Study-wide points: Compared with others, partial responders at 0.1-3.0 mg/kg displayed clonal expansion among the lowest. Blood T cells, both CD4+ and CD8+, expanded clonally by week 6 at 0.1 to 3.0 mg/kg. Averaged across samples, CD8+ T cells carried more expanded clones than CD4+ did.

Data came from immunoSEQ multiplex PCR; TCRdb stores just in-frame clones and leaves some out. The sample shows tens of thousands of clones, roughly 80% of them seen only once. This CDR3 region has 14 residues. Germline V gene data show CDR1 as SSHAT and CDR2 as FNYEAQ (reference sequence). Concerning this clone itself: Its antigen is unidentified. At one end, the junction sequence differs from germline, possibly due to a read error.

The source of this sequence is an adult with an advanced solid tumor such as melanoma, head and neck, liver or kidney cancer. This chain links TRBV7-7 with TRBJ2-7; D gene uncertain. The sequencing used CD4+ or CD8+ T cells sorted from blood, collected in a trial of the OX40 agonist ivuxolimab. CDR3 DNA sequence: TGTGCTAGCAGCTTAGTTTATCATGGGGACGAGCAGTACTTC. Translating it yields CASSLVYHGDEQYF.